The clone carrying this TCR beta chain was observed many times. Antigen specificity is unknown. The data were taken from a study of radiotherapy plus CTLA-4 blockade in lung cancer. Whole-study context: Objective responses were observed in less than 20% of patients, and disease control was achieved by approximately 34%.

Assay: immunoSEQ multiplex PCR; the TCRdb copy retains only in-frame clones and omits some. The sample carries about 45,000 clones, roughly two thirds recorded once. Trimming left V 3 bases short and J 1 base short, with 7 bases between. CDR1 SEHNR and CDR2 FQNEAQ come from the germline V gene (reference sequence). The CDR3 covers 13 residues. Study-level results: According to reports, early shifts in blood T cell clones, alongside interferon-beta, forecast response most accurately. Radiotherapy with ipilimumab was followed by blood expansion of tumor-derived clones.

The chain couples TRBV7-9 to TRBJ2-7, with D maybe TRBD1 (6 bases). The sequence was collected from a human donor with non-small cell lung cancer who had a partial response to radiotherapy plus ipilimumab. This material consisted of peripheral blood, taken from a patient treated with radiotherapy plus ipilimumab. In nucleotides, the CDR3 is TGTGCCAGCAGCTTCGGACAGTCCTACGAGCAGTACTTC. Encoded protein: CASSFGQSYEQYF. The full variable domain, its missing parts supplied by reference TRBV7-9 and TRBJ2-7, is DTGVSQNPRHKITKRGQNVTFRCDPISEHNRLYWYRQTLGQGPEFLTYFQNEAQLEKSRLLSDRFSAERPKGSFSTLEIQRTEQGDSAMYLCASSFGQSYEQYFGPGTRLTVT.